A selection of T cell receptor beta chains follows, all from one sample in a study of OX40 agonist ivuxolimab in advanced cancers. The repertoire was sequenced with immunoSEQ multiplex PCR; TCRdb's copy has only in-frame clones and lacks some. The sample lists some 49,000 clones, approximately 91% occurring once. The sequencing used CD4+ or CD8+ T cells sorted from blood, collected in a trial of the OX40 agonist ivuxolimab. These receptors were collected from an adult with an advanced solid tumor such as melanoma, head and neck, liver or kidney cancer. CDR3s include the opening cysteine and the closing phenylalanine or tryptophan. Fields, in order: D gene, clone size, J gene, V gene, CDR3 protein, CDR3 DNA. The D gene is left open where the match is weak. Clone size, where shown, is once, few, many, or a class for clones that have expanded.

NA	NA	TRBJ2-7	TRBV4-1	CASSLSGSSYEQYF	TGCGCCAGCAGCCTCTCGGGTAGCTCCTACGAGCAGTACTTC
TRBD1	NA	TRBJ2-1	TRBV13	CASSFRDRGRNEQFF	TGTGCCAGCAGCTTCCGGGACAGGGGACGCAATGAGCAGTTCTTC
NA	NA	TRBJ2-5	TRBV23-1	CASRPQLHRRETQYF	TGCGCCAGCAGACCACAACTCCACCGAAGAGAGACCCAGTACTTC
TRBD2	NA	TRBJ2-1	TRBV7-8	CASTVAGADYNEQFF	TGTGCCAGCACCGTAGCGGGAGCGGACTACAATGAGCAGTTCTTC
NA	NA	TRBJ2-7	TRBV9	CASSVAEGSHYEQYF	TGTGCCAGCAGCGTAGCCGAGGGTAGCCACTACGAGCAGTACTTC
NA	NA	TRBJ1-1	TRBV9	CASSEGVTDTEAFF	TGTGCCAGCAGCGAGGGGGTGACGGACACTGAAGCTTTCTTT
TRBD2	NA	TRBJ2-5	TRBV20-1	CSARDDQRGYF	TGCAGTGCTAGAGATGACCAGCGGGGTTACTTC
TRBD1	once	TRBJ1-2	TRBV7-2	CASSLGGGEGYGYTF	TGTGCCAGCAGCTTAGGAGGGGGCGAGGGCTATGGCTACACCTTC
TRBD2	NA	TRBJ2-7	TRBV5-1	CASSQGGGAYEQYF	TGCGCCAGCAGCCAAGGCGGGGGAGCCTACGAGCAGTACTTC
NA	NA	TRBJ1-4	TRBV28	CATVLPGEKGEKLFF	TGTGCCACAGTCCTCCCAGGGGAAAAGGGTGAAAAACTGTTTTTT
TRBD2	NA	TRBJ2-1	TRBV5-1	CASSPTGTSGRNEQFF	TGCGCCAGCAGCCCCACCGGCACTAGCGGGAGAAATGAGCAGTTCTTC
NA	few	TRBJ1-3	TRBV6-5	CASSRGPISGNTIYF	TGTGCCAGCAGCAGGGGTCCCATCTCTGGAAACACCATATATTTT
TRBD1	NA	TRBJ2-1	TRBV5-1	CASSLVTGGIEQFF	TGCGCCAGCAGCTTGGTGACAGGGGGGATTGAGCAGTTCTTC
TRBD1	NA	TRBJ2-7	TRBV11-2	CASSSFLFRQGEQYF	TGTGCCAGCAGCTCCTTCCTTTTCCGACAGGGCGAGCAGTACTTC
NA	NA	TRBJ2-5	TRBV6-1	CASRRTFQETQYF	TGTGCCAGCAGACGGACCTTCCAAGAGACCCAGTACTTC
TRBD1	few	TRBJ1-6	TRBV27	CASSQTGGGNSPLHF	TGTGCCAGCAGTCAAACAGGGGGCGGTAATTCACCCCTCCACTTT
NA	once	TRBJ2-1	TRBV4-3	CASSQDTALTYNEQFF	TGCGCCAGCAGCCAAGACACTGCTCTCACCTACAATGAGCAGTTCTTC
NA	NA	TRBJ1-2	TRBV19	CASSNMIPLDYGYTF	TGTGCCAGTAGTAACATGATACCGCTCGACTATGGCTACACCTTC
NA	NA	TRBJ1-5	TRBV19	CASSIGTVRRSNQPQHF	TGTGCCAGTAGTATAGGGACTGTAAGACGGAGCAATCAGCCCCAGCATTTT
TRBD1	NA	TRBJ2-7	TRBV30	CAWEGQDHSYEQYF	TGTGCCTGGGAAGGACAGGACCACTCCTACGAGCAGTACTTC
NA	NA	TRBJ2-7	TRBV25-1	CASSVAGSYEQYF	TGTGCCAGCAGTGTGGCCGGCTCCTACGAGCAGTACTTC
TRBD2	few	TRBJ2-7	TRBV2	CASSERGLAGEGYEQYF	TGTGCCAGCAGTGAAAGGGGACTAGCGGGAGAAGGTTACGAGCAGTACTTC
TRBD1	NA	TRBJ2-7	TRBV7-9	CASSNSMGQGVYEQYF	TGTGCCAGCAGTAATAGTATGGGACAGGGGGTCTACGAGCAGTACTTC
TRBD1	NA	TRBJ2-7	TRBV27	CASKITGQAFEQYF	TGTGCCAGCAAAATAACGGGACAGGCTTTCGAGCAGTACTTC
NA	NA	TRBJ1-1	TRBV7-2	CASSRGEGTEAFF	TGTGCCAGCAGCCGTGGGGAGGGGACTGAAGCTTTCTTT
NA	NA	TRBJ1-1	TRBV19	CASSTTRTVNTEAFF	TGTGCCAGTAGTACCACCCGAACGGTGAACACTGAAGCTTTCTTT
TRBD2	NA	TRBJ2-7	TRBV10-2	CASSDSGTSGREHEQYF	TGCGCCAGCAGTGATTCCGGGACTAGCGGGAGGGAACACGAGCAGTACTTC
NA	NA	TRBJ2-1	TRBV7-9	CASSLVVASYNEQFF	TGTGCCAGCAGCTTAGTGGTAGCGAGTTACAATGAGCAGTTCTTC
NA	NA	TRBJ1-1	TRBV2	CASRAGENTEAFF	TGTGCCAGCAGGGCAGGGGAGAACACTGAAGCTTTCTTT
TRBD1	NA	TRBJ2-1	TRBV5-1	CASRLGQGSSNEQFF	TGCGCCAGCAGACTAGGACAGGGCTCTTCCAATGAGCAGTTCTTC
NA	NA	TRBJ1-5	TRBV30	CAWSVFTGPGDNQPQHF	TGTGCCTGGAGTGTCTTTACGGGACCTGGGGACAATCAGCCCCAGCATTTT
TRBD1	NA	TRBJ2-7	TRBV5-6	CASSPGTGGPAYEQYF	TGTGCCAGCAGTCCTGGGACAGGCGGGCCAGCCTACGAGCAGTACTTC
NA	NA	TRBJ1-1	TRBV7-9	CASSLSGRSTTEAFF	TGTGCCAGCAGCCTCTCGGGAAGGTCAACTACTGAAGCTTTCTTT
TRBD2	NA	TRBJ2-3	TRBV7-6	CASSRTSGGADTQYF	TGTGCCAGCAGCCGGACTAGCGGGGGGGCAGATACGCAGTATTTT
TRBD1	NA	TRBJ2-3	TRBV7-9	CASREDRGPTDTQYF	TGTGCCAGCAGGGAGGACAGGGGACCTACAGATACGCAGTATTTT
TRBD2	NA	TRBJ2-3	TRBV27	CASSLLGSGRGTDTQYF	TGTGCCAGCAGTTTATTGGGTAGCGGGAGGGGCACAGATACGCAGTATTTT
NA	once	TRBJ1-2	TRBV11-3	CASSQNEGFGGYTF	TGTGCCAGCAGCCAAAACGAAGGATTCGGTGGCTACACCTTC